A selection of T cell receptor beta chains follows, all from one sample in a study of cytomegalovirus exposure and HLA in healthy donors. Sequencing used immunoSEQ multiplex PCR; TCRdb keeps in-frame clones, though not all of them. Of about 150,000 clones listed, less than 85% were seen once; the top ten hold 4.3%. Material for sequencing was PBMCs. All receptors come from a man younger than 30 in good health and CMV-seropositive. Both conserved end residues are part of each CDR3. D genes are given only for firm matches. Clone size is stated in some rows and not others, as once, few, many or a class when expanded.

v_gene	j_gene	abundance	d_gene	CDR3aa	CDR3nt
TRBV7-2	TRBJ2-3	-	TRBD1	CASSWVGQGRTDTQYF	TGTGCCAGCAGCTGGGTGGGACAGGGCCGCACAGATACGCAGTATTTT
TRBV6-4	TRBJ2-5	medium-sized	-	CASPRLRQETQYF	TGTGCCAGCCCGAGACTACGACAAGAGACCCAGTACTTC
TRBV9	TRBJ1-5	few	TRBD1	CASSLRGRDQPQHF	TGTGCCAGCAGCCTCAGGGGGCGCGATCAGCCCCAGCATTTT
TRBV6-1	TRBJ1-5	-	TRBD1	CASSVQGIDQPQHF	TGTGCCAGCAGTGTACAGGGGATCGATCAGCCCCAGCATTTT
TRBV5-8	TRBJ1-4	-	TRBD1	CASSLTGLGEKLFF	TGTGCCAGCAGCCTGACAGGGCTTGGGGAAAAACTGTTTTTT
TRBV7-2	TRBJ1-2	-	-	CASSLHQGRGYTF	TGTGCCAGCAGCTTACATCAGGGCCGGGGCTACACCTTC
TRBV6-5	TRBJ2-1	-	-	CASSTRDSHRGQFF	TGTGCCAGCAGCACACGGGACTCCCATCGGGGGCAGTTCTTC
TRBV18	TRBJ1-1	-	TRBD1	CASSSGQGAEAFF	TGTGCCAGCTCATCGGGACAGGGGGCTGAAGCTTTCTTT
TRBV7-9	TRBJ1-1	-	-	CASSKRVFLGNTEAFF	TGTGCCAGCAGCAAGAGGGTTTTTTTAGGAAACACTGAAGCTTTCTTT
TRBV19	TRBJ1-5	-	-	CATAGYNQPQHF	TGTGCCACCGCGGGGTACAATCAGCCCCAGCATTTT
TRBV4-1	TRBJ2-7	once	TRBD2	CASSQGEGSTTYEQYF	TGCGCCAGCAGCCAAGGGGAGGGTAGTACAACCTACGAGCAGTACTTC
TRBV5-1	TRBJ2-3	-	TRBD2	CASRARGDTDTQYF	TGCGCCAGCAGGGCGCGGGGGGACACAGATACGCAGTATTTT